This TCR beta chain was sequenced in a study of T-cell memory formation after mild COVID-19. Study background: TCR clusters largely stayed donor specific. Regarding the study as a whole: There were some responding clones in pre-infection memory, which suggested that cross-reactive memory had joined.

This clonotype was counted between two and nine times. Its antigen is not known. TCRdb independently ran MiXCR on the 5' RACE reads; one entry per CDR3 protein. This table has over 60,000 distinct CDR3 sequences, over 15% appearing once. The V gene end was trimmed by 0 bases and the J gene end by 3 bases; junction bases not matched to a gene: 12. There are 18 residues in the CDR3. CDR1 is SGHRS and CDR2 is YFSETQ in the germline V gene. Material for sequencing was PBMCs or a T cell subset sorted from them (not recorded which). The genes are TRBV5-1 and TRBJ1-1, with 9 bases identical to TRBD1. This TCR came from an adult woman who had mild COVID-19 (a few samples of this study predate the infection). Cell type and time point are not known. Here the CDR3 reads CASSLVSGTGRVYTEAFF. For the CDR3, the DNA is TGCGCCAGCAGCTTGGTATCAGGGACAGGGAGAGTGTACACTGAAGCTTTCTTT.